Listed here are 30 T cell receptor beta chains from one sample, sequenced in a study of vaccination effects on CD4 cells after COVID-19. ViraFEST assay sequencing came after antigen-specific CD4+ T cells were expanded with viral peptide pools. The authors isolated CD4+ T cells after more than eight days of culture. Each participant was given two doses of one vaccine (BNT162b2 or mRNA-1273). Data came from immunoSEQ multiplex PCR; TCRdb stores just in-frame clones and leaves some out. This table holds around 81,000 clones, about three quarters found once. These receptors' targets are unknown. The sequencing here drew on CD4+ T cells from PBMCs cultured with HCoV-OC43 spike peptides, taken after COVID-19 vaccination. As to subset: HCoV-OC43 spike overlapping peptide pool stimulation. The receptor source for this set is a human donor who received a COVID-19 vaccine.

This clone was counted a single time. CDR3 amino acids: CASSKQGITGNTIYF. The CDR3 coding sequence is TGTGCCAGCAGTAAACAGGGGATCACTGGAAACACCATATATTTT. The chain links TRBV6-6 to TRBJ1-3; 7 bases fit TRBD1. Germline V gives CDR1 MNHNY, CDR2 SVGAGI (reference sequence). This CDR3 has 15 amino acids. The junction had 6 bases not matched to a gene; V was cut back by 5 bases and J by 2 bases.

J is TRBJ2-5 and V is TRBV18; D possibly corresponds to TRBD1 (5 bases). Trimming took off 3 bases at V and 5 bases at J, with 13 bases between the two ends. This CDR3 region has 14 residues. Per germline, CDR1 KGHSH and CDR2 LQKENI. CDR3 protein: CASSPPTRVETQYF. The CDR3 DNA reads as TGTGCCAGCTCACCTCCAACCAGGGTGGAGACCCAGTACTTC. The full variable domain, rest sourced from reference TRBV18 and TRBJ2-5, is NAGVMQNPRHLVRRRGQEARLRCSPMKGHSHVYWYRQLPEEGLKFMVYLQKENIIDESGMPKERFSAEFPKEGPSILRIQQVVRGDSAAYFCASSPPTRVETQYFGPGTRLLVL.

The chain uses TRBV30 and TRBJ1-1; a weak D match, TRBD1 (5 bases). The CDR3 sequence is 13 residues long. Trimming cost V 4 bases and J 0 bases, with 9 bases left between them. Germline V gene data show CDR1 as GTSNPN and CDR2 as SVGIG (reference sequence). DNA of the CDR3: TGTGCCTGGACAGGGTTCCTGAACACTGAAGCTTTCTTT. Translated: CAWTGFLNTEAFF.

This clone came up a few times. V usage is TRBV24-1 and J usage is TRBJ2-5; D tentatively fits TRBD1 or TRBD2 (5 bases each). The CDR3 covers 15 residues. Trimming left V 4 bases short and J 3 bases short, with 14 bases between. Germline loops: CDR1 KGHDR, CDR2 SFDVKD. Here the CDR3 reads CATSDPTGTKETQYF. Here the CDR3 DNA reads TGTGCCACCAGTGACCCCACCGGGACCAAAGAGACCCAGTACTTC.

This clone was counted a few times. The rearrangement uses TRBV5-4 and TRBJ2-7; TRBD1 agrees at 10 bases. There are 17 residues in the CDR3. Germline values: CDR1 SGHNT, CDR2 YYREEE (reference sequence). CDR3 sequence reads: CASSLELRDRGLYEQYV. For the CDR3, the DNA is TGTGCCAGCAGTTTGGAACTACGGGACAGGGGATTATACGAGCAGTACGTC.

The CDR3 protein is CSVATGIAEQFF. CDR3 nucleotides: TGCAGCGTTGCTACGGGAATAGCTGAGCAGTTCTTC. The chain uses TRBV29-1 and TRBJ2-1; possible D gene TRBD2, 5 bases. CDR3 length equals 12 residues. Germline assignment: CDR1 SQVTM and CDR2 ANQGSEA. V lost 4 bases and J 9 bases, leaving 13 bases between the germline ends.

The CDR3 here is CASSLESGNQPQHF. In nucleotides, the CDR3 is TGTGCCAGCAGCTTGGAATCAGGGAATCAGCCCCAGCATTTT. The V gene is TRBV5-5, the J gene TRBJ1-5, with D tentatively TRBD1 (5 bases). Deletions cut 0 bases from V and 4 bases from J, with 8 bases between. In germline, CDR1 is SGHKS, CDR2 YYEKEE (reference sequence). CDR3 length: 14 residues.

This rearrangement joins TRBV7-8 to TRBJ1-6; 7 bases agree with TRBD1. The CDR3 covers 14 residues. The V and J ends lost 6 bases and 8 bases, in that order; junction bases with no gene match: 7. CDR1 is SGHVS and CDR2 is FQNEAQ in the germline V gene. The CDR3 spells CASSLRGGDSPLHF. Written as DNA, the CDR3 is TGTGCCAGCAGTTTGAGAGGGGGCGATTCACCCCTCCACTTT.

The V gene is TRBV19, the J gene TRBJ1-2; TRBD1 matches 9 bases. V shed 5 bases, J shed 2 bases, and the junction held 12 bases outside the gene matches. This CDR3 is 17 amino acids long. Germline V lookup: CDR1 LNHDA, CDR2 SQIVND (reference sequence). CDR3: CASSVFLTGGSNYGYTF. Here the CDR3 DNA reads TGTGCCAGTAGTGTCTTTTTAACAGGGGGCTCGAACTATGGCTACACCTTC.

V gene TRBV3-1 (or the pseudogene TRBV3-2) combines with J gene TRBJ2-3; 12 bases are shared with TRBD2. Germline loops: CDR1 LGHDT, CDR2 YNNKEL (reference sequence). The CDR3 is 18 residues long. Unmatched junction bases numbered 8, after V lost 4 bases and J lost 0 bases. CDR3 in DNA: TGTGCCAGCAGCCCGCGTACCGGACTAGCGGGGAGCACAGATACGCAGTATTTT. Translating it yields CASSPRTGLAGSTDTQYF.

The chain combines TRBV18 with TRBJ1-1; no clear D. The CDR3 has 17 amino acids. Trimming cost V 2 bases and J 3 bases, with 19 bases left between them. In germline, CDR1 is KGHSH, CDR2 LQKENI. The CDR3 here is CASSPNDFPIVDTEAFF. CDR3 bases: TGTGCCAGCTCACCAAACGATTTCCCTATCGTCGACACTGAAGCTTTCTTT.

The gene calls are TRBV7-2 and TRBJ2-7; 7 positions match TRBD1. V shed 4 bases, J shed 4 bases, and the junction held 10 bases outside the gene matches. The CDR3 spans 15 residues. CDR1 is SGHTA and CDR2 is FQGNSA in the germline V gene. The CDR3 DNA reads TGTGCCAGCAGCTCCCAGACAGGGAAGGTTTACGAGCAGTACGTC. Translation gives CASSSQTGKVYEQYV.

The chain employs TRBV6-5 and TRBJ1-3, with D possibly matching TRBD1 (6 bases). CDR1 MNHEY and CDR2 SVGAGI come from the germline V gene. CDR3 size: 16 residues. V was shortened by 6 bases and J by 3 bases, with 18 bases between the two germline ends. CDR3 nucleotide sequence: TGTGCCAGCAGCTACGGAGGTACAGGGCGTGGAAACACCATATATTTT. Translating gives CASSYGGTGRGNTIYF.

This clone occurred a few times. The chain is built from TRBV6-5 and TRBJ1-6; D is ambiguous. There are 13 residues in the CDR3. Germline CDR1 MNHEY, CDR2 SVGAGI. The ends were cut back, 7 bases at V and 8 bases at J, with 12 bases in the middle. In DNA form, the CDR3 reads TGTGCCAGCATTCGGGAGATCTATTCACCCCTCCACTTT. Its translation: CASIREIYSPLHF.

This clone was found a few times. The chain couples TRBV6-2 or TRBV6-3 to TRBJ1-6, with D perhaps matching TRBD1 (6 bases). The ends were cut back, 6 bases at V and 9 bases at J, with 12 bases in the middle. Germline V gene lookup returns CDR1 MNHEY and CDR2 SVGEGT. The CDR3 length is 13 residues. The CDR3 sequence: CASSGGASSPLHF. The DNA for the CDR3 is TGTGCCAGCAGCGGGGGGGCGTCTTCACCCCTCCACTTT.

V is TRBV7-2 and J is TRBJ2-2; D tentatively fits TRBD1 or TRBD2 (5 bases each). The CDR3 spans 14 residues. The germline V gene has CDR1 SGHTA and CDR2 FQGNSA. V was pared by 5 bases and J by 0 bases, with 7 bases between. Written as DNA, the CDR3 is TGTGCCAGCAGCGAGGGGCCGAACACCGGGGAGCTGTTTTTT. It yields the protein CASSEGPNTGELFF.

The CDR3 loop is CASSLRTAMNYGYTF. The CDR3 coding sequence is TGTGCCAGCAGTTTAAGGACAGCGATGAACTATGGCTACACCTTC. The V gene is TRBV28, the J gene TRBJ1-2; D is perhaps TRBD1 (6 bases). V was clipped by 2 bases and J by 2 bases, with 12 bases between them. There are 15 residues in the CDR3. CDR1 and CDR2 from the germline V gene are MDHEN and SYDVKM.

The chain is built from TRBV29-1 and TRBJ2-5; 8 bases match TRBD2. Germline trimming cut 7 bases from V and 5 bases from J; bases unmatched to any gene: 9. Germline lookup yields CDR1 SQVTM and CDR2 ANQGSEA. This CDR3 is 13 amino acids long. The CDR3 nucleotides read TGCAGCGCCACCGGGACTAGTCAGGAGACCCAGTACTTC. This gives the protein CSATGTSQETQYF.

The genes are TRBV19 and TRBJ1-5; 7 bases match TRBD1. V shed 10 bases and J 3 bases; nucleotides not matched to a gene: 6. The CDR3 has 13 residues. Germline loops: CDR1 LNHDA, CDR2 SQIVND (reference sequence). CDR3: CATSTGLNQPQHF. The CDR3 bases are TGTGCCACCTCGACAGGGCTCAATCAGCCCCAGCATTTT.

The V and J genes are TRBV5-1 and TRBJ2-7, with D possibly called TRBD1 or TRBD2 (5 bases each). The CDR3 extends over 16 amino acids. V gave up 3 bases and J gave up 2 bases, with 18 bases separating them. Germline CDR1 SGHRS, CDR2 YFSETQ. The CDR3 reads CASSCRDLRAPYEQYV. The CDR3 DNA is TGCGCCAGCAGCTGCCGGGACCTCAGGGCCCCCTACGAGCAGTACGTC.

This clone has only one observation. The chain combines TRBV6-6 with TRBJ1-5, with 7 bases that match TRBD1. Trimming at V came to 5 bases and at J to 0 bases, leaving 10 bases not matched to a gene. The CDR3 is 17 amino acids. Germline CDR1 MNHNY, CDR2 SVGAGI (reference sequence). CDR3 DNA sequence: TGTGCCAGCAGTCGAGGGGGCTCTTTTACTAGCAATCAGCCCCAGCATTTT. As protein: CASSRGGSFTSNQPQHF.

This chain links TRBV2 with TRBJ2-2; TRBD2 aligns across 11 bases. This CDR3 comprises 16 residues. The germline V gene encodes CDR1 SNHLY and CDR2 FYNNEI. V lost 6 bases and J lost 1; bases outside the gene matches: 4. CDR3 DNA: TGTGCCAGCAGAAGCCTAGCGGGGGGGAACACCGGGGAGCTGTTTTTT. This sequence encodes CASRSLAGGNTGELFF.

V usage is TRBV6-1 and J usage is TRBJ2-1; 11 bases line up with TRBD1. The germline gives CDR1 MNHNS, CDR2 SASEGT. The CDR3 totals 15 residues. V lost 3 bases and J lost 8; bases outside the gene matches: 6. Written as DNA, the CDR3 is TGTGCCAGCAGTGATGGGACAGGGGGTAATGATGAGCAGTTCTTC. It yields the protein CASSDGTGGNDEQFF.

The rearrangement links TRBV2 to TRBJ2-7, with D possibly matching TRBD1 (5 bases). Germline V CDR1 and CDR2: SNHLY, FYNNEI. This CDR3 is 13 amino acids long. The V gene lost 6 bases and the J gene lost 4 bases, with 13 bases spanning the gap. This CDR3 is CASSPRQLYEQYV. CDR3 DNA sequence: TGTGCCAGCAGCCCAAGACAGTTATACGAGCAGTACGTC.

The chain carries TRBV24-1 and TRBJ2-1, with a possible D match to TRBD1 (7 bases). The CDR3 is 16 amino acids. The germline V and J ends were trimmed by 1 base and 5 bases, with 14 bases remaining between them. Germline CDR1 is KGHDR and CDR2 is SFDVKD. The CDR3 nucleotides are TGTGCCACCAGTGATTTCGGCCAGGGGGGCAACAATGAGCAGTTCTTC. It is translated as CATSDFGQGGNNEQFF.

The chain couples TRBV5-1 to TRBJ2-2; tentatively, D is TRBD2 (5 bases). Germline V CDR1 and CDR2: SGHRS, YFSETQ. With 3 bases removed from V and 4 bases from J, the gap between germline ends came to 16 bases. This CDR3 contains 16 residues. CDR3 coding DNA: TGCGCCAGCAGCTCGGGCATCACTAGACCCACCGGGGAGCTGTTTTTT. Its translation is CASSSGITRPTGELFF.

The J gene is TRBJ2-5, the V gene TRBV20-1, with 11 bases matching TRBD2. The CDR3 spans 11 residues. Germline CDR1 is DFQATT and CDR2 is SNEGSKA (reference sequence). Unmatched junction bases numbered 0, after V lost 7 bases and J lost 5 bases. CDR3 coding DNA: TGCAGTGGGACTAGCGGGGAGACCCAGTACTTC. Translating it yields CSGTSGETQYF.

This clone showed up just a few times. The CDR3 coding sequence is TGTGCCAGCAGTTACGGACCGGCCCCTCGCCCTAATGAAAAACTGTTTTTT. Encoded protein: CASSYGPAPRPNEKLFF. The chain is built from TRBV6-7 and TRBJ1-4; no clear D. TRBV6-7 is flagged as an ORF with uncertain function. The CDR3 is 17 amino acids. Trimming pared 2 bases from V and 3 bases from J, leaving 16 bases between.

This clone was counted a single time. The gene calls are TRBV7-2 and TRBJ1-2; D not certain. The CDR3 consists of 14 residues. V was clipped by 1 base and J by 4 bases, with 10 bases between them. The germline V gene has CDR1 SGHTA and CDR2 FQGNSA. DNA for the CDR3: TGTGCCAGCAGCTTAGTTGGCAGTACCTATGGCTACACCTTC. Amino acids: CASSLVGSTYGYTF.

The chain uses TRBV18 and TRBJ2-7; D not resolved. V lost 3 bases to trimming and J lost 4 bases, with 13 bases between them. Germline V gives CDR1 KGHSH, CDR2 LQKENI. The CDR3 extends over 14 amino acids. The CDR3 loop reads CASSPESQRYEQYV. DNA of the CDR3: TGTGCCAGCTCACCGGAATCACAGAGATACGAGCAGTACGTC.